This TCR beta chain was captured in a study of T cells after yellow fever vaccination. Study-wide context: Fractions low in cell number were prepared with SMART-Seq v4 Ultra Low Input. Study results and caveats: Most clones from primary vaccination resurfaced after the booster (around 97% CD4, 75% to 90% CD8). CD4 and CD8 compartments shared a small share of clonotypes.

This clonotype showed up many times. Its antigen is as yet unknown. Template-switching 5'RACE yielded the TCR cDNA; a universal primer site and UMIs were added in the process. A single record per CDR3 protein comes from TCRdb applying MiXCR to the 5' RACE reads. The data show hundreds of thousands of distinct CDR3 sequences, roughly 3.9% seen once. Looked up from germline, CDR1 is SGDLS and CDR2 is YYNGEE. The CDR3 contains 13 residues. Trimming removed 3 bases at V and 14 bases at J, with 18 bases between. The material sequenced was PBMCs, taken 5 days after the yellow fever booster vaccination. This TCR derives from a man between 18 and 29 years old who received the YFV17D yellow fever vaccine. This sequence joins TRBV9 and TRBJ2-1; D ambiguous. In nucleotides, the CDR3 is TGTGCCAGCAGCGAAACCGACGGCCCCCCGAAGTTCTTC. As protein: CASSETDGPPKFF.